This entry lists 28 T cell receptor beta chains sequenced from one sample in a study of T cells of healthy individuals. TCRdb redid the calling of the 5' RACE reads with MiXCR, one entry per CDR3 protein. This sample has nearly 100,000 distinct CDR3 sequences; about 16% occur once, and the top ten carry roughly 6.1%. These receptors were taken from a human donor in good health.

This clonotype has ten or more counts. The chain has TRBV4-3 and TRBJ2-3, with no clear D. Between the trimmed V and J ends, which lost 0 bases and 5 bases, there was a span of 12 bases. The CDR3 is 15 residues long. CDR1 and CDR2 from the germline V gene are LGHNA and YSLEER. Here the CDR3 reads CASSQEHPLLDTQYF. CDR3 nucleotide sequence: TGCGCCAGCAGCCAAGAACATCCCCTGCTAGATACGCAGTATTTT.

The sample holds a few counts of this clonotype. The chain is built from TRBV4-1 and TRBJ2-1; TRBD1 aligns across 10 bases. The CDR3 sequence is 16 residues long. Germline V gene data show CDR1 as MGHRA and CDR2 as YSYEKL. After removal of 5 bases from V and 8 bases from J, the junction contained 12 bases not matched to a gene. The CDR3 coding sequence is TGCGCCAGCAGCATTTGGGGGGACAGGGGCAAGGATGAGCAGTTCTTC. This translates into CASSIWGDRGKDEQFF.

This clonotype came up a few times. This rearrangement joins TRBV30 to TRBJ2-2, with D possibly matching TRBD2 (5 bases). The length of the CDR3 is 16 residues. The germline gives CDR1 GTSNPN, CDR2 SVGIG (reference sequence). The V end was cut by 1 base, the J end by 5 bases, with 17 bases between. The CDR3: CAWSDPPSGWTGELFF. CDR3 sequence (DNA): TGTGCCTGGAGTGATCCCCCAAGCGGCTGGACCGGGGAGCTGTTTTTT.

The sample holds many counts of this clonotype. CDR3 sequence (DNA): TGTGCCAGCAGTTACGGGGGAGCTGGAGGAGAGACCCAGTACTTC. Translating it yields CASSYGGAGGETQYF. The V call is TRBV6-2 or TRBV6-3, the J call TRBJ2-5; D assignment may be TRBD1 or TRBD2 (5 bases each). Looked up from germline, CDR1 is MNHEY and CDR2 is SVGEGT. The CDR3 has 15 amino acids. Trimming shortened V by 2 bases and J by 4 bases, and 14 bases separated the two germline ends.

This clonotype was counted a few times. This chain links TRBV3-1 with TRBJ2-1, with D possibly matching TRBD2 (6 bases). The germline gives CDR1 LGHDT, CDR2 YNNKEL (reference sequence). With 10 bases removed from V and 6 bases from J, the gap between germline ends came to 7 bases. The CDR3 covers 10 residues. The DNA of the CDR3 is TGTGCCACCGGGAGCAATGAGCAGTTCTTC. This codes for CATGSNEQFF.

This clonotype showed up just a few times. The rearrangement uses TRBV11-2 and TRBJ2-3; D unresolved. The CDR3 extends over 19 amino acids. The V gene's germline CDR1 is SGHAT and CDR2 FQNNGV. The V gene lost 4 bases and the J gene lost 0 bases, with 23 bases spanning the gap. CDR3 region: CASSSFSVGKGLSTDTQYF. The CDR3 region has the DNA TGTGCCAGCAGCTCCTTCTCCGTGGGAAAAGGCCTTAGCACAGATACGCAGTATTTT.

There are many counts of this clonotype. V is TRBV4-2 and J is TRBJ1-2, with 9 bases fitting TRBD1. The V gene end was trimmed by 6 bases and the J gene end by 6 bases; junction bases not matched to a gene: 11. Looked up from germline, CDR1 is LGHNA and CDR2 is YNFKEQ. The CDR3 is made up of 15 amino acids. This CDR3 reads CASRRSGTGIDGYTF. The CDR3 DNA reads as TGTGCCAGCAGAAGATCCGGGACAGGGATAGATGGCTACACCTTC.

The chain links TRBV19 to TRBJ2-7, with a possible D match to TRBD1 (5 bases). Per the germline V gene, CDR1 is LNHDA and CDR2 is SQIVND (reference sequence). Trimming removed 3 bases from V and 3 bases from J, with 9 bases in between. The CDR3 is made up of 13 amino acids. The CDR3 spells CASSMQGYYEQYF. As DNA, the CDR3 is TGTGCCAGTAGTATGCAGGGCTACTACGAGCAGTACTTC.

The V gene is TRBV7-8, the J gene TRBJ2-7, with 9 positions matching TRBD2. Germline-derived CDR1 and CDR2 are SGHVS and FQNEAQ. The CDR3 length is 16 residues. V lost 3 bases to trimming and J lost 2 bases; unmatched junction nucleotides: 8. CDR3 nucleotides: TGTGCCAGCAGCTTCCAAGCGGGGGGTGCCACCTACGAGCAGTACTTC. Translation: CASSFQAGGATYEQYF.

This clonotype was picked up a small number of times. The rearrangement uses TRBV12-3 or TRBV12-4 and TRBJ2-7, with D perhaps matching TRBD1 (5 bases). Trimming shortened V by 2 bases and J by 2 bases, and 25 bases separated the two germline ends. This CDR3 is built from 19 residues. The CDR3: CASSLSPHGHSKKPYEQYF. The CDR3 DNA follows: TGTGCCAGCAGTTTAAGTCCACATGGACACTCGAAGAAACCCTACGAGCAGTACTTC.

This clonotype was seen a few times. J is TRBJ1-2 and V is TRBV27; 10 bases line up with TRBD1. V was clipped by 3 bases and J by 5 bases; unmatched bases: 3. The length of the CDR3 is 14 residues. Looked up from germline, CDR1 is MNHEY and CDR2 is SMNVEV (reference sequence). The CDR3 coding sequence is TGTGCCAGCAGTTTCCTGGACAGGGGGTATGGCTACACCTTC. Translation gives CASSFLDRGYGYTF.

Many counts were recorded for this clonotype. The chain uses TRBV11-2 and TRBJ1-4, with TRBD1 as a possible D gene (5 bases). The germline gives CDR1 SGHAT, CDR2 FQNNGV. Deletions cut 4 bases from V and 8 bases from J, with 11 bases between. The CDR3 is 13 residues long. The CDR3 here is CASSSSQAEKLFF. The CDR3 bases are TGTGCCAGCAGCTCATCACAGGCCGAAAAACTGTTTTTT. Filled out from reference TRBV11-2 and TRBJ1-4, the complete variable domain reads EAGVAQSPRYKIIEKRQSVAFWCNPISGHATLYWYQQILGQGPKLLIQFQNNGVVDDSQLPKDRFSAERLKGVDSTLKIQPAKLEDSAVYLCASSSSQAEKLFFGSGTQLSVL.

This clonotype was observed many times. The CDR3 is CASSQEVTPNGNTEAFF. Written as DNA, the CDR3 is TGTGCCAGCAGCCAAGAGGTGACACCCAACGGGAACACTGAAGCTTTCTTT. The V call is TRBV3-1, the J call TRBJ1-1; no clear D gene. The CDR3 is 17 amino acids. Germline assignment: CDR1 LGHDT and CDR2 YNNKEL (reference sequence). The V end was cut by 0 bases, the J end by 1 base, with 15 bases between.

This chain links TRBV7-2 with TRBJ2-2; 9 nucleotides line up with TRBD2. The V gene end was trimmed by 2 bases and the J gene end by 2 bases; junction bases not matched to a gene: 3. CDR1 SGHTA and CDR2 FQGNSA come from the germline V gene. The CDR3 runs 16 residues. The CDR3 sequence is CASSLRAGGNTGELFF. CDR3 DNA sequence: TGTGCCAGCAGCTTACGAGCGGGGGGTAACACCGGGGAGCTGTTTTTT.

This clonotype was seen just once. This chain uses TRBV6-5 with TRBJ1-2; TRBD1 matches at 9 bases. V lost 6 bases and J lost 6; bases outside the gene matches: 8. Per germline, CDR1 MNHEY and CDR2 SVGAGI. The CDR3 has 14 residues. The chain's CDR3 is CASSNTGGLNGYTF. For the CDR3, the DNA is TGTGCCAGCAGCAACACAGGGGGCCTCAATGGCTACACCTTC.

This chain connects TRBV28 to TRBJ2-7; tentatively, D is TRBD1 (6 bases). This CDR3 is 14 amino acids long. V was cut by 5 bases and J by 3 bases, with 14 bases left in between. Looked up from germline, CDR1 is MDHEN and CDR2 is SYDVKM. This chain's CDR3 is CASSSRGRHYEQYF. DNA of the CDR3: TGTGCCAGCAGTAGCAGGGGACGTCACTACGAGCAGTACTTC.

This clonotype was observed many times. The chain uses TRBV28 and TRBJ2-3; D tentatively fits TRBD1 or TRBD2 (5 bases each). The germline V gene encodes CDR1 MDHEN and CDR2 SYDVKM. The CDR3 runs 14 residues. Deletions cut 6 bases from V and 1 base from J, with 11 bases between. CDR3 protein: CASSPGGGTDTQYF. In DNA form, the CDR3 reads TGTGCCAGCAGCCCTGGGGGTGGCACAGATACGCAGTATTTT.

A few counts support this clonotype. The chain recombines TRBV4-2 with TRBJ2-3; D ambiguous. The CDR3 spans 16 residues. V gave up 1 base and J gave up 7 bases, with 18 bases separating them. Germline V lookup: CDR1 LGHNA, CDR2 YNFKEQ. This CDR3 reads CASSQGDPMVRNTQYF. CDR3 nucleotide sequence: TGTGCCAGCAGCCAAGGTGACCCCATGGTTCGAAATACGCAGTATTTT.

This rearrangement joins TRBV20-1 to TRBJ2-7; weak D call: TRBD1 (6 bases). V gave up 2 bases and J gave up 4 bases, with 15 bases separating them. This CDR3 region has 14 residues. Germline V gene data show CDR1 as DFQATT and CDR2 as SNEGSKA (reference sequence). CDR3 in DNA: TGCAGTGCTAGATCTCCAGGGGTGAAGTACGAGCAGTACTTC. It codes for CSARSPGVKYEQYF.

This clonotype was seen only once. The chain carries TRBV11-2 and TRBJ2-5; maybe TRBD1 (5 bases). The V and J ends lost 1 base and 6 bases respectively, with 15 bases between them. This CDR3 is built from 15 residues. Germline V gives CDR1 SGHAT, CDR2 FQNNGV. CDR3 region: CASSLGTRGGQTQYF. CDR3 in DNA: TGTGCCAGCAGCTTAGGGACAAGGGGCGGACAGACCCAGTACTTC. Filled out from reference TRBV11-2 and TRBJ2-5, the complete variable domain reads EAGVAQSPRYKIIEKRQSVAFWCNPISGHATLYWYQQILGQGPKLLIQFQNNGVVDDSQLPKDRFSAERLKGVDSTLKIQPAKLEDSAVYLCASSLGTRGGQTQYFGPGTRLLVL.

The genes are TRBV5-6 and TRBJ2-5; D may be TRBD1 or TRBD2 (8 bases each). Trimming removed 7 bases from V and 7 bases from J, with 23 bases in between. The CDR3 spans 15 residues. The germline gives CDR1 SGHDT, CDR2 YYEEEE. The CDR3 nucleotides are TGTGCCAGCGTCCCGGGAGGGACAGGAGGGGGGACCCAGTACTTC. Amino acid sequence: CASVPGGTGGGTQYF.

The chain carries TRBV2 and TRBJ1-1; D not resolved. CDR3 length: 13 amino acids. The germline V gene encodes CDR1 SNHLY and CDR2 FYNNEI. V lost 8 bases and J lost 2, with 12 bases in between. The CDR3 region has the DNA TGTGCCAGCCCACGGAGCCCTAACACTGAAGCTTTCTTT. It is translated as CASPRSPNTEAFF.

The V and J genes are TRBV24-1 and TRBJ2-2, with 12 nucleotides matching TRBD2. The V gene end was trimmed by 6 bases and the J gene end by 4 bases; junction bases not matched to a gene: 11. CDR3 size: 18 residues. Germline CDR1 is KGHDR and CDR2 is SFDVKD. CDR3 sequence (DNA): TGTGCCACCAGTCCCACCCCCAGACTAGCGGGGGTCACCGGGGAGCTGTTTTTT. Its protein is CATSPTPRLAGVTGELFF.

The J gene is TRBJ1-5, the V gene TRBV6-8; possibly TRBD1 for D (5 bases). CDR3 length: 15 amino acids. CDR1 is MNHGY, CDR2 SAAAGT, per germline. Trimming removed 0 bases from V and 3 bases from J, with 9 bases in between. The CDR3 region is CASSYSSGPNQPQHF. The CDR3 nucleotides read TGTGCCAGCAGTTACTCCTCAGGGCCCAATCAGCCCCAGCATTTT.

This clonotype was detected a few times. This chain connects TRBV4-1 to TRBJ1-1, with D possibly being TRBD1 (5 bases). The CDR3 loop spans 14 amino acids. In germline, CDR1 is MGHRA, CDR2 YSYEKL. The V end was cut by 4 bases, the J end by 5 bases, with 14 bases between. CDR3 sequence (DNA): TGCGCCAGCAGCCGCTCTAGGGAGGGGACTGAAGCTTTCTTT. This translates into CASSRSREGTEAFF.

The V call is TRBV5-5, the J call TRBJ2-5; perhaps D is TRBD1 or TRBD2 (5 bases each). V shed 4 bases and J shed 1 base, with 14 bases lying between them. The CDR3 runs 15 residues. CDR1 and CDR2 from the germline V gene are SGHKS and YYEKEE (reference sequence). The CDR3 coding sequence is TGTGCCAGCAGCATTCCGGGACGCGGCCAAGAGACCCAGTACTTC. Translated: CASSIPGRGQETQYF. Using reference TRBV5-5 and TRBJ2-5 for the parts outside the CDR3, the full variable domain is DAGVTQSPTHLIKTRGQQVTLRCSPISGHKSVSWYQQVLGQGPQFIFQYYEKEERGRGNFPDRFSARQFPNYSSELNVNALLLGDSALYLCASSIPGRGQETQYFGPGTRLLVL.

The chain recombines TRBV6-5 with TRBJ2-2; 11 nucleotides agree with TRBD2. V dropped 5 bases and J dropped 8; count of bases not matched to a gene: 1. Germline assignment: CDR1 MNHEY and CDR2 SVGAGI. The CDR3 is 13 residues long. The CDR3 here is CASSRTSGGELFF. In nucleotides, the CDR3 is TGTGCCAGCAGTCGGACTAGCGGGGGGGAGCTGTTTTTT.

This clonotype was counted at least ten times. The chain is built from TRBV7-9 and TRBJ1-6; the D gene is possibly TRBD1 (6 bases). Germline loops: CDR1 SEHNR, CDR2 FQNEAQ (reference sequence). The CDR3 covers 18 residues. Trimming shortened V by 1 base and J by 4 bases, and 17 bases separated the two germline ends. The CDR3 DNA reads as TGTGCCAGCAGCTTAGACGTGGCAGGGGACGGGTATAATTCACCCCTCCACTTT. It translates to CASSLDVAGDGYNSPLHF.